One TCR beta chain is described in this entry. No antigen is known for it. The sample comes from a study of graft-versus-host responses after intestinal transplantation. The wider study: Recipients were given multivisceral, liver-intestinal, or isolated intestinal transplants. After anti-thymocyte globulin induction, recipients took tacrolimus and steroids for 3 to 4 years. General study points: In patients with graft-donor T cell macrochimerism, allograft graft-versus-host to host-versus-graft clonal ratios were high. Analysis identified GvH clones in recipient marrow, with some appearing first in ileum or blood.

In germline, CDR1 is KGHSH, CDR2 LQKENI. CDR3 length equals 14 residues. The trim removed 8 bases at V and 1 base at J, leaving 3 bases unmatched. The assay was immunoSEQ multiplex PCR, and TCRdb's table has in-frame clones only and misses some. This sample has tens of thousands of clones, with almost 90% found just once. The TCR sequence derives from a human donor who was the organ donor for an intestinal transplant. This sequence joins TRBV18 and TRBJ1-5; 9 bases fit TRBD1. This specimen consisted of unstimulated CD8+ T cells sorted from spleen or lymph node cells, obtained before transplant. CDR3 DNA sequence: TGTGCCAGCCGAGGACAGGGGAGCAATCAGCCCCAGCATTTT. This translates into CASRGQGSNQPQHF.